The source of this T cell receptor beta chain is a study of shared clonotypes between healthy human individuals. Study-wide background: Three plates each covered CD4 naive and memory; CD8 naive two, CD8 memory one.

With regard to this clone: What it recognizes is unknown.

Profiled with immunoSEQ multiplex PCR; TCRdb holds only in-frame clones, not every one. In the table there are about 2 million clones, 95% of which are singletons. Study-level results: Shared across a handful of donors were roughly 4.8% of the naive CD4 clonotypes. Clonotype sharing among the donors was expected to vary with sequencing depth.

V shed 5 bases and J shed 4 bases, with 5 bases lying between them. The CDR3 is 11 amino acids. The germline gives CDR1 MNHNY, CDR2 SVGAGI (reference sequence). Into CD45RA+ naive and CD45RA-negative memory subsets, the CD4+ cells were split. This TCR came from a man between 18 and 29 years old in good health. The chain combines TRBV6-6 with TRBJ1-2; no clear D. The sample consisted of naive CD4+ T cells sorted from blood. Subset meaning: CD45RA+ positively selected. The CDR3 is CASSHSYGYTF. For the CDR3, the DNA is TGTGCCAGCAGTCACAGCTATGGCTACACCTTC.